This TCR beta chain was profiled in a study of control samples from healthy donors and cancer patients. Data came from immunoSEQ multiplex PCR; TCRdb stores just in-frame clones and leaves some out. The top ten clones hold 7.5% to 9% of a sample with about 85,000 clones, 85% to 90% of them seen once. CDR1 and CDR2 (germline): KGHSH, LQKENI. V shed 4 bases and J shed 4 bases, with 10 bases lying between them. This CDR3 is built from 13 residues. This sequence joins TRBV18 and TRBJ1-1; D is uncertain. This receptor was identified in a woman aged 60-70 years in good health. The sequenced sample consisted of blood. CDR3 sequence reads: CASSLPDGTEAFF. The CDR3 DNA reads as TGTGCCAGCTCACTCCCCGACGGCACTGAAGCTTTCTTT.